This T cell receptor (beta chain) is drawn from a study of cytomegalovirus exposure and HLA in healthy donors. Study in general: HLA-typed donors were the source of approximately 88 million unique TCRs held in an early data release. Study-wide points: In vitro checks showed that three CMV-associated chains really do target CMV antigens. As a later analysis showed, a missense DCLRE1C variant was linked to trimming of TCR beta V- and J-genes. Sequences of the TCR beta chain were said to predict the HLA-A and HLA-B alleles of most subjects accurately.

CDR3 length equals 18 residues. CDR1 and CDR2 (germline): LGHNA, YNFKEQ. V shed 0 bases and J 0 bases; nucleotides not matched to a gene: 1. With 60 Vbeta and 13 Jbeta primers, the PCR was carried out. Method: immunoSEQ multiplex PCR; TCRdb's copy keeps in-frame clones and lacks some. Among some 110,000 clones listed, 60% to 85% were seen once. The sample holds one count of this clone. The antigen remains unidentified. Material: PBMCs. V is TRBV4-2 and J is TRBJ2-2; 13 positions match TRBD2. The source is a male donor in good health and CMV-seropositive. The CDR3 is CASSQEGLAGTNTGELFF. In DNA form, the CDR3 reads TGTGCCAGCAGCCAAGAGGGACTAGCGGGGACGAACACCGGGGAGCTGTTTTTT.